This is a list of T cell receptor beta chains from one sample in a study of blood T cell repertoires in COVID-19. The assay was immunoSEQ multiplex PCR, and TCRdb's table has in-frame clones only and misses some. This sample yields 200,000 to 250,000 clones, of which roughly 90% are seen a single time; 4% to 6% belongs to the top ten. Sequenced sample: peripheral blood. These receptor sequences come from a middle-aged woman with acute or convalescent COVID-19. Both conserved end residues are part of each CDR3. Each record gives: D gene, clone size, V gene, J gene, CDR3 DNA, CDR3 protein. The D gene is left open where the match is weak. Where a row states a size, it is once, few, many or the class of an expanded clone; other rows omit it.

-	-	TRBV2	TRBJ1-6	TGTGCCAGCAGTCAGACAGCGCTCGGCGGAAATTCACCCCTCCACTTT	CASSQTALGGNSPLHF
-	-	TRBV5-6	TRBJ1-3	TGTGCCAGCAGCCCGGGGACTATCGGAAACACCATATATTTT	CASSPGTIGNTIYF
TRBD1	-	TRBV7-6	TRBJ2-4	TGTGCCAGCAGCAACACAGGGGGTGGTCAAAACATTCAGTACTTC	CASSNTGGGQNIQYF
-	-	TRBV6-5	TRBJ1-1	TGTGCCAGCAGTTACGGACAGACCCCTTTAGTCACTGAAGCTTTCTTT	CASSYGQTPLVTEAFF
TRBD1	once	TRBV2	TRBJ1-2	TGTGCCAGCAGTGAATACCTGGTAGGGGGCGGGTTTGGCTACACCTTC	CASSEYLVGGGFGYTF
-	-	TRBV27	TRBJ2-5	TGTGCCAGCAGTTTATACTTACCGACAGACCAGGTGGAGACCCAGTACTTC	CASSLYLPTDQVETQYF
-	-	TRBV7-8	TRBJ2-1	TGTGCCAGCAGCTTAAACAGGGAGAATGAGCAGTTCTTC	CASSLNRENEQFF
-	-	TRBV27	TRBJ1-5	TGTGCCAGCAGTTTACAGGGGAACAATCAGCCCCAGCATTTT	CASSLQGNNQPQHF
-	-	TRBV2	TRBJ1-3	TGTGCCAGCAGACGGGATGGAAACACCATATATTTT	CASRRDGNTIYF
-	-	TRBV5-6	TRBJ1-6	TGTGCCAGCAGCCCCGGGAGCTCCTATAATTCACCCCTCCACTTT	CASSPGSSYNSPLHF
-	-	TRBV11-1	TRBJ2-1	TGTGCCAGCAGCTGGACCCACGAGGGCTCCTACAATGAGCAGTTCTTC	CASSWTHEGSYNEQFF
TRBD2	-	TRBV27	TRBJ2-3	TGTGCCAGCAGTTCCGGACTAGCGGGGGGCGCAGATACGCAGTATTTT	CASSSGLAGGADTQYF
-	once	TRBV30	TRBJ1-2	TGTGCCTGGGCCGGGGGGGTCTATGGCTACACCTTC	CAWAGGVYGYTF
-	-	TRBV10-3	TRBJ1-2	TGTGCCATCAGCCAGGGGAGGGCTGGCTACACCTTC	CAISQGRAGYTF
-	-	TRBV6-5	TRBJ1-6	TGTGCCCACAGGGAGATAGGGTATTCACCCCTCCACTTT	CAHREIGYSPLHF
-	-	TRBV3-1/TRBV3-2	TRBJ1-2	TGTGCCAGCAGCTCTAATTCTGGTGGCTACACCTTC	CASSSNSGGYTF
-	-	TRBV7-3	TRBJ1-2	TGTGCCAGCAGCTTAGGGGAGAGGTATGGCTACACCTTC	CASSLGERYGYTF
-	-	TRBV6-2/TRBV6-3	TRBJ1-5	TGTGCCAGCAGTAGACAGGAGATTCTTAGCAATCAGCCCCAGCATTTT	CASSRQEILSNQPQHF
-	-	TRBV7-9	TRBJ2-2	TGTGCCAGCAGCTTAGGAGGGCCGCTGTTTTTT	CASSLGGPLFF
TRBD2	-	TRBV5-1	TRBJ2-1	TGCGCCAGCAGCCTGGGCGGACGCGGGGGTTTCTACAATGAGCAGTTCTTC	CASSLGGRGGFYNEQFF
TRBD1	-	TRBV6-5	TRBJ1-5	TGTGCCAGCAGTACAGGACAGGGGCCGGATCAGCCCCAGCATTTT	CASSTGQGPDQPQHF
-	-	TRBV5-4	TRBJ2-5	TGTGCCAGCAGCGCCTCATTTGGGGGGGAGACCCAGTACTTC	CASSASFGGETQYF
-	-	TRBV4-1	TRBJ1-4	TGCGCCAGCAGCCCCTACCGGTGGGGGGAGAGTGAAAAACTGTTTTTT	CASSPYRWGESEKLFF
TRBD1	-	TRBV6-6	TRBJ1-4	TGTGCCAGCAGTGGGACAGGGCCTAATGAAAAACTGTTTTTT	CASSGTGPNEKLFF
-	few	TRBV7-9	TRBJ1-3	TGTGCCAGCAGCGACCGCGGGGGAAACACCATATATTTT	CASSDRGGNTIYF
-	-	TRBV5-1	TRBJ2-5	TGCGCCAGCAGCTTTCGAGAGACCCAGTACTTC	CASSFRETQYF
-	-	TRBV5-1	TRBJ2-5	TGCGCCAGCAGCTTGGGGTCGCGAGGGCCCCAAGAGACCCAGTACTTC	CASSLGSRGPQETQYF
-	-	TRBV11-2	TRBJ2-2	TGTGCCAGCAGCTTCCCCCGGGCGGGGGCTAACACCGGGGAGCTGTTTTTT	CASSFPRAGANTGELFF
TRBD1	once	TRBV3-1/TRBV3-2	TRBJ1-2	TGTGCCAGCAGCCGGACAGGCTCAGGGTACACCTTC	CASSRTGSGYTF
-	medium-sized	TRBV2	TRBJ1-2	TGTGCCAGCAGTGCGAGGGGAGGGGATGGCTACACCTTC	CASSARGGDGYTF
-	-	TRBV15	TRBJ2-1	TGTGCCACCAGGACTGAAGGTTACAATGAGCAGTTCTTC	CATRTEGYNEQFF
TRBD1	-	TRBV3-1/TRBV3-2	TRBJ2-3	TGTGCCAGCAGCCATCTCCAAGGCCAGGGGGGCACAGATACGCAGTATTTT	CASSHLQGQGGTDTQYF
-	-	TRBV30	TRBJ1-2	TGTGCCTGGAGTGGGCCCGCCCGGGACATGAATGACTATGGCTACACCTTC	CAWSGPARDMNDYGYTF
TRBD1	-	TRBV6-6	TRBJ1-5	TGTGCCAGCAGTAGACAGGGTAATCAGCCCCAGCATTTT	CASSRQGNQPQHF
TRBD1	-	TRBV5-4	TRBJ1-6	TGTGCCAGCCACACAGGGGGCAATGGTTCACCCCTCCACTTT	CASHTGGNGSPLHF
TRBD2	-	TRBV27	TRBJ2-1	TGTGCCAGCAGTTCTGGGACTAGCGGGTACAATGAGCAGTTCTTC	CASSSGTSGYNEQFF
-	-	TRBV2	TRBJ1-4	TGTGCCAGCAGTCGACCGGAGAGGGAAAAACTGTTTTTT	CASSRPEREKLFF
TRBD1	-	TRBV2	TRBJ1-5	TGTGCCAGCAGCCGGGACAGGTTCAATCAGCCCCAGCATTTT	CASSRDRFNQPQHF
-	once	TRBV12-3/TRBV12-4	TRBJ1-1	TGTGCCAGCAGTTTTGGCAGGGTTATTGAAGCTTTCTTT	CASSFGRVIEAFF
TRBD1	few	TRBV7-9	TRBJ1-6	TGTGCCAGCAGCTCCGGACAGGGGTCACCCCTCCACTTT	CASSSGQGSPLHF
-	-	TRBV4-1	TRBJ1-5	TGCGCCAGCAGCCAGGGCCTCCGCGGGGGGCTCAATCAGCCCCAGCATTTT	CASSQGLRGGLNQPQHF
-	-	TRBV24-1	TRBJ2-1	TGTGCCACCAGCTCAGACTACAATGAGCAGTTCTTC	CATSSDYNEQFF
-	once	TRBV27	TRBJ2-2	TGTGCCAGCAGTTTATGGTCCACGGGGACCGGGGAGCTGTTTTTT	CASSLWSTGTGELFF
TRBD1	-	TRBV6-5	TRBJ1-6	TGTGCCAGCAGTAGGGGGACAGGGGGGAATTCACCCCTCCACTTT	CASSRGTGGNSPLHF
-	-	TRBV6-1	TRBJ2-3	TGTGCCAGCAGTGACAGGGCCACAGATACGCAGTATTTT	CASSDRATDTQYF
-	-	TRBV19	TRBJ1-1	TGTGCCAGCCACAGTCAGGGGTACGTGCGGAACACTGAAGCTTTCTTT	CASHSQGYVRNTEAFF
TRBD1	-	TRBV6-4	TRBJ1-1	TGTGCCAGCAGTGCCAAGGACAGGGGACGGACTGAAGCTTTCTTT	CASSAKDRGRTEAFF
TRBD1	few	TRBV7-2	TRBJ2-1	TGTGCCAGCAGCGCATACCTTCCCGGGACAGCCTACAATGAGCAGTTCTTC	CASSAYLPGTAYNEQFF
TRBD1	once	TRBV5-6	TRBJ2-3	TGTGCCAGCTGGAGGGGACAGGGGGCAAATACGCAGTATTTT	CASWRGQGANTQYF
-	once	TRBV30	TRBJ1-1	TGTGCCTGGAGTACACCGGGATCTCGGACTGAAGCTTTCTTT	CAWSTPGSRTEAFF
-	few	TRBV9	TRBJ2-2	TGTGCCAGCAGCCTATCCTTGCCAAACACCGGGGAGCTGTTTTTT	CASSLSLPNTGELFF
TRBD2	-	TRBV9	TRBJ2-3	TGTGCCAGCAGCCCACCCAAACTAGCGGAAGATCAGAGCACAGATACGCAGTATTTT	CASSPPKLAEDQSTDTQYF